This passage covers 10 T cell receptor beta chains from one sample sequenced in a study of shared clonotypes between healthy human individuals. Assay: immunoSEQ multiplex PCR; the TCRdb copy retains only in-frame clones and omits some. The sample has about a million clones, 70% to 85% seen once; the top ten hold roughly 1.5%. Sample: memory CD4+ T cells sorted from blood. This sample's subset: CD45RA-negative fraction. The receptors were sampled from a man younger than 35 in good health.

J is TRBJ2-2 and V is TRBV7-6; D unclear. The CDR3 sequence is 13 residues long. Trimming stripped 5 bases from V and 1 base from J, with 5 bases between. The germline V gene encodes CDR1 SGHVS and CDR2 FNYEAQ. This CDR3 is CASSRGNTGELFF. The CDR3 DNA follows: TGTGCCAGCAGCCGTGGGAACACCGGGGAGCTGTTTTTT.

This clone was seen only once. V is TRBV6-4 and J is TRBJ2-1; 7 bases are a match to TRBD2. J was trimmed by 4 bases and V by 6 bases; bases with no gene match: 9. Germline V gives CDR1 MRHNA, CDR2 SNTAGT. CDR3 length: 15 amino acids. CDR3 in amino acids: CASSREGGFYNEQFF. The CDR3 bases are TGTGCCAGCAGCAGGGAGGGAGGGTTTTACAATGAGCAGTTCTTC.

Note on this clone: The same CDR3 arises from other DNA sequences in this sample as well. The genes are TRBV18 and TRBJ1-4; unclear D gene. V lost 0 bases and J 3 bases, leaving 5 bases between the germline ends. CDR1 and CDR2 (germline): KGHSH, LQKENI. The CDR3 covers 14 residues. As DNA, the CDR3 is TGTGCCAGCTCACCACCCTCGGCTAATGAAAAACTGTTTTTT. Its protein product is CASSPPSANEKLFF.

This clone was seen many times. This sequence joins TRBV5-6 and TRBJ1-6, with 7 bases fitting TRBD1. Per the germline V gene, CDR1 is SGHDT and CDR2 is YYEEEE. With 4 bases clipped from V and 6 bases from J, the junction kept 4 bases outside the gene matches. CDR3 length: 14 residues. The CDR3 loop reads CASSGGTANSPLHF. As DNA, the CDR3 is TGTGCCAGCAGCGGCGGGACAGCTAATTCACCCCTCCACTTT.

As DNA, the CDR3 is TGTGCCAGCAGTGGTGGGAGAGGGGGAGATGGCTACACCTTC. Amino acids: CASSGGRGGDGYTF. V is TRBV6-5 and J is TRBJ1-2; a weak D match, TRBD1 (6 bases). Trimming took 5 bases from V and 6 from J, leaving 16 bases between them. Germline V CDR1 and CDR2: MNHEY, SVGAGI. The CDR3 totals 14 residues.

The V call is TRBV28, the J call TRBJ1-4; no reliable D call. This CDR3 contains 14 residues. Germline lookup yields CDR1 MDHEN and CDR2 SYDVKM. V was shortened by 5 bases and J by 7 bases, with 14 bases between the two germline ends. The CDR3 spells CASSEPLKGEKLFF. As DNA, the CDR3 is TGTGCCAGCAGTGAGCCCCTTAAGGGTGAAAAACTGTTTTTT.

The V call is TRBV9, the J call TRBJ1-2; weak D call: TRBD1 (5 bases). Germline V gives CDR1 SGDLS, CDR2 YYNGEE. The CDR3 extends over 15 amino acids. Trimming removed 2 bases at V and 2 bases at J, with 13 bases between. CDR3 sequence: CASSVLDGGNYGYTF. The CDR3, as DNA: TGTGCCAGCAGCGTCCTCGATGGGGGGAACTATGGCTACACCTTC. Full variable domain (rest looked up from reference TRBV9 and TRBJ1-2): DSGVTQTPKHLITATGQRVTLRCSPRSGDLSVYWYQQSLDQGLQFLIQYYNGEERAKGNILERFSAQQFPDLHSELNLSSLELGDSALYFCASSVLDGGNYGYTFGSGTRLTVV.

The CDR3 here is CASSPSGASTGELFF. The CDR3 DNA sequence: TGTGCCAGCTCACCGTCGGGAGCGTCGACCGGGGAGCTGTTTTTT. This chain joins TRBV18 and TRBJ2-2, with D maybe TRBD2 (6 bases). Germline CDR1 is KGHSH and CDR2 is LQKENI. CDR3 length: 15 amino acids. Trimming removed 3 bases at V and 5 bases at J, with 13 bases between.

V gene TRBV19 combines with J gene TRBJ1-6; a possible D gene is TRBD1 (6 bases). Germline V CDR1 and CDR2: LNHDA, SQIVND (reference sequence). The CDR3 is made up of 14 amino acids. Trimming took off 3 bases at V and 6 bases at J, with 9 bases between the two ends. CDR3 DNA: TGTGCCAGTAGTATCAGGGGTTTTAATTCACCCCTCCACTTT. The encoded protein is CASSIRGFNSPLHF. Complete variable domain (other parts from reference TRBV19 and TRBJ1-6): DGGITQSPKYLFRKEGQNVTLSCEQNLNHDAMYWYRQDPGQGLRLIYYSQIVNDFQKGDIAEGYSVSREKKESFPLTVTSAQKNPTAFYLCASSIRGFNSPLHFGNGTRLTVT.

This chain joins TRBV28 and TRBJ1-2; D remains unclear. CDR1 and CDR2 from the germline V gene are MDHEN and SYDVKM. The V and J ends lost 6 bases and 5 bases respectively, with 13 bases between them. The CDR3 sequence is 13 residues long. CDR3 coding DNA: TGTGCCAGCAGAGAGTCAGGTCCTTATGGCTACACCTTC. Protein: CASRESGPYGYTF.